This TCR beta chain was sequenced for a study of early T cells in non-severe SARS-CoV-2 infection. Study information: Chains stayed unpaired after sequencing of bulk RNA from unsorted whole blood. Study outcomes and limitations: Matching results from VDJdb favored anti-spike CD8 responses, leaving private and CD4 specificities undetected.

This clonotype was observed a few times. No antigen is known for it. Each cDNA molecule carried a unique molecular identifier. One entry per CDR3 protein results from TCRdb running MiXCR on the 5' RACE reads. Here the sample spans some 62,000 distinct CDR3 sequences, approximately 9.2% being singletons. Unmatched junction bases numbered 10, after V lost 4 bases and J lost 6 bases. CDR3 length equals 15 residues. Germline CDR1 SEHNR, CDR2 FQNEAQ (reference sequence). Sequencing used whole blood, obtained at baseline. This receptor was identified in an adult who was a healthcare worker with PCR-confirmed SARS-CoV-2 infection or an uninfected control (not recorded which). This sequence joins TRBV7-9 and TRBJ2-7; TRBD1 matches 9 bases. CDR3 sequence (DNA): TGTGCCAGCAGCTCTTACAGGGGGCCGACATCCGAGCAGTACTTC. The encoded protein is CASSSYRGPTSEQYF.